The 8 T cell receptor beta chains below were found in one sample sequenced in a study of blood T cell repertoires in COVID-19. Only in-frame clones appear in the TCRdb table, and some are missing; sequencing was by immunoSEQ multiplex PCR. The sample lists 250,000 to 350,000 clones, roughly 80% occurring once. Sequenced material: peripheral blood. The receptors originated from a human donor with COVID-19, enrolled during active disease. The donor label of this sample is uncertain.

The V call is TRBV5-4, the J call TRBJ2-1, with 12 bases identical to TRBD2. Germline-derived CDR1 and CDR2 are SGHNT and YYREEE (reference sequence). This CDR3 has 16 amino acids. Trimming took 2 bases from V and 5 from J; bases not matched to a gene: 5. DNA for the CDR3: TGTGCCAGCAGCTTTATCTCTAGCGGGAGGGACAATGAGCAGTTCTTC. Translated: CASSFISSGRDNEQFF.

A single count supports this clone. V is TRBV7-9 and J is TRBJ1-4; D is ambiguous. The V end was cut by 1 base, the J end by 8 bases, with 11 bases between. In germline, CDR1 is SEHNR, CDR2 FQNEAQ (reference sequence). The CDR3 is 14 amino acids. In DNA form, the CDR3 reads TGTGCCAGCAGCTTAGTAACCGCGGGAGAAAAACTGTTTTTT. Translation: CASSLVTAGEKLFF.

The V and J genes are TRBV27 and TRBJ2-3; 10 bases agree with TRBD2. V dropped 0 bases and J dropped 4; count of bases not matched to a gene: 13. Germline V gene data show CDR1 as MNHEY and CDR2 as SMNVEV (reference sequence). This CDR3 is built from 19 residues. The CDR3 is CASSLSAPTSGKVSDTQYF. The CDR3 DNA reads as TGTGCCAGCAGTTTATCGGCCCCCACTAGCGGGAAAGTATCAGATACGCAGTATTTT.

V is TRBV19 and J is TRBJ2-3; 8 nucleotides match TRBD2. The CDR3 has 14 amino acids. CDR1 and CDR2 (germline): LNHDA, SQIVND (reference sequence). V shed 6 bases, J shed 3 bases, and the junction held 5 bases outside the gene matches. CDR3 region: CASSSKRETDTQYF. CDR3 sequence (DNA): TGTGCCAGTAGCTCGAAGCGGGAGACAGATACGCAGTATTTT. The full variable domain, its missing parts supplied by reference TRBV19 and TRBJ2-3, is DGGITQSPKYLFRKEGQNVTLSCEQNLNHDAMYWYRQDPGQGLRLIYYSQIVNDFQKGDIAEGYSVSREKKESFPLTVTSAQKNPTAFYLCASSSKRETDTQYFGPGTRLTVL.

J is TRBJ2-3 and V is TRBV20-1; D gene unclear. V dropped 3 bases and J dropped 0 bases, with 10 bases sitting between them. Germline V gene sequence: CDR1 DFQATT, CDR2 SNEGSKA (reference sequence). The CDR3 is 14 residues long. The CDR3 nucleotides are TGCAGTGCTAGTGATCTCCCGAGCACAGATACGCAGTATTTT. The encoded protein is CSASDLPSTDTQYF.

The rearrangement joins TRBV7-2 to TRBJ2-5; D possibly corresponds to TRBD1 (6 bases). In germline, CDR1 is SGHTA, CDR2 FQGNSA. The CDR3 has 14 amino acids. The ends were cut back, 5 bases at V and 3 bases at J, with 13 bases in the middle. The CDR3 DNA is TGTGCCAGCAGCACAGAAACAGGGAAAGAGACCCAGTACTTC. It specifies CASSTETGKETQYF.

The genes are TRBV28 and TRBJ1-3, with TRBD1 identical over 7 bases. CDR3 size: 13 residues. Germline trimming cut 5 bases from V and 6 bases from J; bases unmatched to any gene: 4. CDR1 and CDR2 (germline): MDHEN, SYDVKM. The CDR3 spells CASSRQGSNTIYF. The DNA of the CDR3 is TGTGCCAGCAGTCGACAGGGTTCAAACACCATATATTTT.

This clone was seen just once. Here the CDR3 DNA reads TGCAGCGTTGGGTCGGGACAGACGAAAGAGACCCAGTACTTC. It translates to CSVGSGQTKETQYF. The chain is built from TRBV29-1 and TRBJ2-5, with 7 bases identical to TRBD1. Germline V gene sequence: CDR1 SQVTM, CDR2 ANQGSEA. The ends lost 4 bases at V and 3 bases at J; junction bases unmatched: 8. CDR3 length equals 14 residues.